This TCR beta chain was captured in a study of lung T cells in sarcoidosis with Löfgren's syndrome. Turning to this clonotype: Its antigen is unknown.

Points from the study as a whole: The most expanded V genes in Löfgren's patients were reportedly TRAV12-1 and TRBV2.

In TCRdb, the reads were re-called with MiXCR into one record per CDR3 protein. The profile covers some 20,000 distinct CDR3 sequences, with about 20% appearing a single time and about 4% taken by the ten largest. The CDR3 runs 14 residues. Trimming removed 3 bases from V and 3 bases from J, with 12 bases in between. The receptor comes from a human donor with sarcoidosis (Löfgren's syndrome or another form), or a control subject (not recorded which). The genes are TRBV12-3 or TRBV12-4 and TRBJ2-7; no firm D call. Specimen: CD4+ T cells from PBMCs. The CDR3 sequence: CASSLDLGIYEQYF. CDR3 nucleotides: TGTGCCAGCAGTTTGGATCTTGGCATCTACGAGCAGTACTTC.